Listed below are T cell receptor beta chains from one sample, sequenced in a study of blood T cell repertoires in COVID-19. Repertoires were generated with immunoSEQ multiplex PCR, while TCRdb's copy carries only in-frame clones and drops some. Seen here are under 250,000 clones, approximately 85% observed once, and the top ten hold 2.9%. Input material: peripheral blood. Receptor source: a man between 50 and 59 years old who had recovered from COVID-19. Both conserved end residues are part of each CDR3. A D gene is named only where the DNA matches it firmly. Only part of the rows carry a size: once, few, many, or a class if the clone is expanded.

V gene: TRBV18
J gene: TRBJ2-7
clone size: few
D gene: .
CDR3 length: 16
CDR3 DNA: TGTGCCAGCTCAAAGAAACAGGGTCAGTCTTCTCCCGAGCAGTACTTC
CDR3 protein: CASSKKQGQSSPEQYF

V gene: TRBV3-1/TRBV3-2
J gene: TRBJ1-1
clone size: .
D gene: .
CDR3 length: 15
CDR3 DNA: TGTGCCAGCAGCCAAGTCAGTCACAGGGTCTCTGAAGCTTTCTTT
CDR3 protein: CASSQVSHRVSEAFF

V gene: TRBV5-5
J gene: TRBJ2-3
clone size: .
D gene: .
CDR3 length: 14
CDR3 DNA: TGTGCCAGCACTCTCCGCAGGTCCACAGATACGCAGTATTTT
CDR3 protein: CASTLRRSTDTQYF

V gene: TRBV21-1
J gene: TRBJ1-1
clone size: .
D gene: .
CDR3 length: 17
CDR3 DNA: TGTGCCAGCAGAACCGGGACAGGGCACCAATTGGACACTGAAGCTTTCTTT
CDR3 protein: CASRTGTGHQLDTEAFF

V gene: TRBV7-2
J gene: TRBJ2-7
clone size: .
D gene: TRBD1
CDR3 length: 13
CDR3 DNA: TGTGCCAGCAGCTTAGGGACAGGGGACGAGCAGTACTTC
CDR3 protein: CASSLGTGDEQYF

V gene: TRBV27
J gene: TRBJ2-5
clone size: .
D gene: TRBD1
CDR3 length: 16
CDR3 DNA: TGTGCCAGCAGTCCCCCCGACAGGGTCGGACAAGAGACCCAGTACTTC
CDR3 protein: CASSPPDRVGQETQYF

V gene: TRBV5-5
J gene: TRBJ1-2
clone size: .
D gene: .
CDR3 length: 15
CDR3 DNA: TGTGCCAGCAGCCTTCAAGTCGGGGGGCCCTATGGCTACACCTTC
CDR3 protein: CASSLQVGGPYGYTF

V gene: TRBV5-4
J gene: TRBJ2-1
clone size: .
D gene: TRBD2
CDR3 length: 18
CDR3 DNA: TGTGCCAGCAGCTTGGGCCGCCTTACTAGCGGGAGGGGGGGTGAGCAGTTCTTC
CDR3 protein: CASSLGRLTSGRGGEQFF

V gene: TRBV2
J gene: TRBJ2-6
clone size: .
D gene: .
CDR3 length: 17
CDR3 DNA: TGTGCCAGCAGCTTTCAGGGTCAGAGCTCTGGGGCCAACGTCCTGACTTTC
CDR3 protein: CASSFQGQSSGANVLTF

V gene: TRBV9
J gene: TRBJ2-1
clone size: once
D gene: TRBD2
CDR3 length: 16
CDR3 DNA: TGTGCCAGCAGCGTAGACGGACTAGCGGGAGTCAATGAGCAGTTCTTC
CDR3 protein: CASSVDGLAGVNEQFF

V gene: TRBV27
J gene: TRBJ1-1
clone size: .
D gene: TRBD1
CDR3 length: 15
CDR3 DNA: TGTGCCAGCAGTGCGCCGGGACAGGGGAGCACTGAAGCTTTCTTT
CDR3 protein: CASSAPGQGSTEAFF

V gene: TRBV30
J gene: TRBJ2-2
clone size: .
D gene: TRBD2
CDR3 length: 15
CDR3 DNA: TGTGCCTGGAGTGTAAACGGGAGGGACACCGGGGAGCTGTTTTTT
CDR3 protein: CAWSVNGRDTGELFF

V gene: TRBV11-3
J gene: TRBJ2-5
clone size: .
D gene: TRBD1
CDR3 length: 15
CDR3 DNA: TGTGCCAGCAGCTTAACCAGGGGGCGTTCGGAGACCCAGTACTTC
CDR3 protein: CASSLTRGRSETQYF

V gene: TRBV18
J gene: TRBJ2-3
clone size: .
D gene: .
CDR3 length: 15
CDR3 DNA: TGTGCCAGCTCACCACCGGTCTCATATAGAGATACGCAGTATTTT
CDR3 protein: CASSPPVSYRDTQYF

V gene: TRBV18
J gene: TRBJ2-5
clone size: .
D gene: TRBD1
CDR3 length: 13
CDR3 DNA: TGTGCCAGCTCAGGTGACAGGGCCGAGACCCAGTACTTC
CDR3 protein: CASSGDRAETQYF

V gene: TRBV27
J gene: TRBJ2-7
clone size: .
D gene: TRBD1
CDR3 length: 14
CDR3 DNA: TGTGCCAGCAGTGTATCGGGACAGGGTTACGAGCAGTACTTC
CDR3 protein: CASSVSGQGYEQYF

V gene: TRBV15
J gene: TRBJ2-1
clone size: .
D gene: TRBD2
CDR3 length: 17
CDR3 DNA: TGTGCCACCAGCAGAGAGGGGACTAGCGGGAGGAAGAATGAGCAGTTCTTC
CDR3 protein: CATSREGTSGRKNEQFF

V gene: TRBV19
J gene: TRBJ1-3
clone size: once
D gene: .
CDR3 length: 16
CDR3 DNA: TGTGCCAGTAGTATCCCCCCGACATCCTTCGGAAACACCATATATTTT
CDR3 protein: CASSIPPTSFGNTIYF